This TCR beta chain was observed in a study of beta chain features in type 1 diabetes. The length of the CDR3 is 16 residues. The germline CDR1 and CDR2 sequences are MNHEY and SVGAGI. The V gene end was trimmed by 2 bases and the J gene end by 2 bases; junction bases not matched to a gene: 5. Since all of the isolated RNA was reverse transcribed, expressed TCRB transcripts were what got sequenced. Profiled with immunoSEQ multiplex PCR; TCRdb holds only in-frame clones, not every one. The top ten clones hold roughly 0.06% of a sample with around 500,000 clones, over 25% of them seen once. This clone was counted a few times.

The material sequenced was naive CD4+ T cells from blood. This receptor was taken from a man younger than 35 in good health. The V call is TRBV6-5, the J call TRBJ2-7; 11 nucleotides agree with TRBD1. The CDR3 is CASSYQRTGGPYEQYF. CDR3 coding DNA: TGTGCCAGCAGTTACCAAAGGACAGGGGGCCCCTACGAGCAGTACTTC.